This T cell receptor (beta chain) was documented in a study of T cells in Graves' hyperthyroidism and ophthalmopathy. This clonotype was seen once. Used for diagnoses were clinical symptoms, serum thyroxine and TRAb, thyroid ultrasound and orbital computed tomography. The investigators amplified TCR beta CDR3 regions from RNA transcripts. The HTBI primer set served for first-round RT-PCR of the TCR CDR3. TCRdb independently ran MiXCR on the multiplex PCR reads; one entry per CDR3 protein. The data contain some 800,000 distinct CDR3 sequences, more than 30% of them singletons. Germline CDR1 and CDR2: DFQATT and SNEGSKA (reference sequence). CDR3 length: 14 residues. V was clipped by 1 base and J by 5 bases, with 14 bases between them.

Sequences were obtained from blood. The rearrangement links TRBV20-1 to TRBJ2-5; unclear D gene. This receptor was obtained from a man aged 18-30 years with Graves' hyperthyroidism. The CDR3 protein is CSARAGKAGETQYF. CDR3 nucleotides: TGCAGTGCTAGAGCTGGGAAGGCCGGGGAGACCCAGTACTTC.